The 10 T cell receptor beta chains below all came from one sample that was sequenced in a study of cytomegalovirus exposure and HLA in healthy donors. This PCR relied on a set of 60 Vbeta primers and 13 Jbeta primers. Only in-frame clones appear in the TCRdb table, and some are missing; sequencing was by immunoSEQ multiplex PCR. The repertoire holds over 50,000 clones, with more than 65% as singletons. The sample was PBMCs. Receptor source: a man aged 35 to 55 in good health and CMV-seropositive.

This chain links TRBV6-4 with TRBJ2-1; no clear D. The germline V gene encodes CDR1 MRHNA and CDR2 SNTAGT. The length of the CDR3 is 15 residues. Trimming left V 0 bases short and J 9 bases short, with 15 bases between. The chain's CDR3 is CASSDSNLGLGEQFF. CDR3 coding DNA: TGTGCCAGCAGTGACTCGAATCTAGGTTTGGGTGAGCAGTTCTTC.

The chain uses TRBV6-6 and TRBJ1-1; 11 nucleotides line up with TRBD1. J lost 3 bases, V lost 6 bases, and 3 bases had no gene match. CDR1 and CDR2 (germline): MNHNY, SVGAGI (reference sequence). This CDR3 comprises 14 residues. The DNA of the CDR3 is TGTGCCAGCAGGGGGGGACAGGGGGACACTGAAGCTTTCTTT. This translates into CASRGGQGDTEAFF.

The chain couples TRBV7-9 to TRBJ2-5; 8 bases match TRBD2. Germline CDR1 SEHNR, CDR2 FQNEAQ (reference sequence). The CDR3 has 12 amino acids. With 6 bases clipped from V and 5 bases from J, the junction kept 2 bases outside the gene matches. For the CDR3, the DNA is TGTGCCAGCAGTCGCGGGGGGGAGACCCAGTACTTC. Its translation is CASSRGGETQYF.

V is TRBV10-3 and J is TRBJ1-2, with D possibly matching TRBD1 (5 bases). V dropped 5 bases and J dropped 0 bases, with 16 bases sitting between them. The CDR3 is 16 residues long. CDR1 ENHRY and CDR2 SYGVKD come from the germline V gene. CDR3 sequence: CAISSRGGEANYGYTF. Written as DNA, the CDR3 is TGTGCCATCAGTTCCCGCGGGGGGGAGGCTAACTATGGCTACACCTTC.

This clone was seen a few times. This sequence joins TRBV2 and TRBJ2-2; 9 nucleotides line up with TRBD1. The germline V gene encodes CDR1 SNHLY and CDR2 FYNNEI. With 6 bases clipped from V and 6 bases from J, the junction kept 5 bases outside the gene matches. The CDR3 extends over 14 amino acids. The CDR3 DNA sequence: TGTGCCAGCAGGCGACAGGGGGTGGCCGGGGAGCTGTTTTTT. Translated: CASRRQGVAGELFF.

V and J are TRBV6-5 and TRBJ2-7; possible D gene TRBD2, 6 bases. This CDR3 region has 12 residues. Germline assignment: CDR1 MNHEY and CDR2 SVGAGI. Trimming removed 5 bases from V and 4 bases from J, with 9 bases in between. The CDR3 loop is CASSPRGYEQYF. The CDR3 region has the DNA TGTGCCAGCAGTCCCCGGGGGTACGAGCAGTACTTC.

J is TRBJ1-2 and V is TRBV6-5, with 9 nucleotides matching TRBD1. In germline, CDR1 is MNHEY, CDR2 SVGAGI. The CDR3 is made up of 15 amino acids. V was pared by 11 bases and J by 0 bases, with 10 bases of the junction left unmatched. The CDR3 sequence is CAAATGGLANYGYTF. CDR3 DNA sequence: TGTGCCGCTGCGACAGGGGGATTAGCTAACTATGGCTACACCTTC.

V is TRBV2 and J is TRBJ1-1, with D perhaps matching TRBD1 (6 bases). Germline V gene sequence: CDR1 SNHLY, CDR2 FYNNEI. Trimming took 6 bases from V and 0 from J, leaving 11 bases between them. The length of the CDR3 is 14 residues. The CDR3 sequence: CASRVTGLNTEAFF. In DNA, the CDR3 is TGTGCCAGCAGAGTAACAGGGTTGAACACTGAAGCTTTCTTT.

This chain joins TRBV7-2 and TRBJ1-6; 10 nucleotides align to TRBD1. The CDR3 runs 15 residues. CDR1 and CDR2 (germline): SGHTA, FQGNSA. V was clipped by 3 bases and J by 7 bases; unmatched bases: 3. In DNA, the CDR3 is TGTGCCAGCAGCTTGCAGGGACAGGGGAATTCACCCCTCCACTTT. It translates to CASSLQGQGNSPLHF.

The CDR3, as DNA: TGTGCCAGCAGTTACGGAGCTAACTATGGCTACACCTTC. Translating it yields CASSYGANYGYTF. The chain couples TRBV6-6 to TRBJ1-2; the D is unclear. Per germline, CDR1 MNHNY and CDR2 SVGAGI (reference sequence). There are 13 residues in the CDR3. Between the trimmed V and J ends, which lost 2 bases and 0 bases, there was a span of 4 bases.